This passage covers 29 T cell receptor beta chains from one sample sequenced in a study of identical twins (dated by TCRdb to the mid-2010s). Library preparation employed 5' RACE. Instrument on record: Illumina HiSeq 2000. TCRdb ran its own pipeline on the public reads, namely fastp trimming at Q25 and MiXCR clone calling, and kept in-frame beta chains. For every CDR3 protein sequence, its rows merge into one entry that carries the most common genes and DNA. Recorded for this sample are roughly 720,000 distinct CDR3 sequences; around a sixth of them occurred a single time. The ten largest clones capture around 13% of the sample. The data also belong to a second study, concerning T cells expressing NK-cell markers.

Sequenced material: PBMCs. Source of these receptors: a woman younger than 30 in good health.

J is TRBJ2-3 and V is TRBV14; D uncertain. The CDR3 is 16 residues long. Germline lookup yields CDR1 SGHDN and CDR2 FVKESK. The V end was cut by 0 bases, the J end by 6 bases, with 16 bases between. The CDR3 nucleotides read TGTGCCAGCAGCCAAGATATGGGCCGCAGCGCGGATACGCAGTATTTT. Protein: CASSQDMGRSADTQYF. Full variable domain (rest looked up from reference TRBV14 and TRBJ2-3): EAGVTQFPSHSVIEKGQTVTLRCDPISGHDNLYWYRRVMGKEIKFLLHFVKESKQDESGMPNNRFLAERTGGTYSTLKVQPAELEDSGVYFCASSQDMGRSADTQYFGPGTRLTVL.

This chain uses TRBV11-2 with TRBJ2-1; D gene unclear. Trimming cost V 6 bases and J 5 bases, with 14 bases left between them. The germline CDR1 and CDR2 sequences are SGHAT and FQNNGV. This CDR3 spans 14 amino acids. CDR3 region: CASSAVARNNEQFF. The CDR3 DNA sequence: TGTGCCAGCAGTGCGGTCGCTAGAAACAATGAGCAGTTCTTC.

This clonotype has a handful of counts. V is TRBV12-5 and J is TRBJ2-1; 7 bases are a match to TRBD2. Germline V gives CDR1 LGHNT, CDR2 FRNRAP. Losses at the gene ends were 7 bases for V and 4 bases for J; bases not matched to a gene: 7. CDR3 length: 14 amino acids. The CDR3 spells CASAAGVSYNEQFF. DNA for the CDR3: TGTGCTAGTGCGGCGGGAGTATCTTACAATGAGCAGTTCTTC.

This clonotype was observed many times. The chain joins TRBV7-2 to TRBJ1-2, with D hard to call. V lost 7 bases and J 8 bases, leaving 20 bases between the germline ends. The CDR3 is made up of 14 amino acids. The germline V gene has CDR1 SGHTA and CDR2 FQGNSA. The CDR3: CASTIGPGAGGYTF. The CDR3 region has the DNA TGTGCCAGCACCATTGGTCCGGGAGCGGGAGGCTACACCTTC.

This clonotype came up a few times. The V call is TRBV5-6, the J call TRBJ2-1; a weak D match, TRBD1 (6 bases). The V end lost 1 base, the J end lost 8 bases, and 19 bases lay between the germline ends. CDR3 length: 16 amino acids. Germline CDR1 and CDR2: SGHDT and YYEEEE. CDR3 nucleotide sequence: TGTGCCAGCAGCTTGTTGGGACACCCAAGCACCGATGAGCAGTTCTTC. Its protein is CASSLLGHPSTDEQFF.

The table lists this clonotype with a few counts. The chain has TRBV9 and TRBJ2-7, with D possibly being TRBD1 or TRBD2 (5 bases each). Trimming shortened V by 0 bases and J by 2 bases, and 12 bases separated the two germline ends. CDR1 is SGDLS, CDR2 YYNGEE, per germline. This CDR3 comprises 15 residues. The CDR3 DNA reads as TGTGCCAGCAGCGTAGGAGGGGCAGTTGCCTACGAGCAGTACTTC. The encoded protein is CASSVGGAVAYEQYF.

The CDR3 protein is CASSQVSRAQETQYF. DNA of the CDR3: TGTGCCAGCAGCCAAGTCTCGAGGGCGCAAGAGACCCAGTACTTC. The chain employs TRBV4-2 and TRBJ2-5, with D possibly being TRBD2 (5 bases). Per germline, CDR1 LGHNA and CDR2 YNFKEQ. The CDR3 totals 15 residues. V was clipped by 1 base and J by 2 bases, with 11 bases between them.

This chain joins TRBV15 and TRBJ2-7; 12 positions agree with TRBD2. J was trimmed by 7 bases and V by 4 bases; bases with no gene match: 8. Germline V gene lookup returns CDR1 LNHNV and CDR2 YYDKDF (reference sequence). The CDR3 is 15 amino acids. The CDR3 region is CATSITSGRIWEQYF. The DNA of the CDR3 is TGTGCCACCAGCATAACTAGCGGGAGGATATGGGAGCAGTACTTC.

This clonotype was observed a single time. This chain links TRBV18 with TRBJ2-3; TRBD1 agrees at 7 bases. V dropped 6 bases and J dropped 2; count of bases not matched to a gene: 5. Germline loops: CDR1 KGHSH, CDR2 LQKENI. CDR3 size: 14 residues. CDR3 coding DNA: TGTGCCAGCTCGGGACAGCCCTTCACAGATACGCAGTATTTT. Amino acids: CASSGQPFTDTQYF. Looking up the rest from reference TRBV18 and TRBJ2-3 gives the full variable domain: NAGVMQNPRHLVRRRGQEARLRCSPMKGHSHVYWYRQLPEEGLKFMVYLQKENIIDESGMPKERFSAEFPKEGPSILRIQQVVRGDSAAYFCASSGQPFTDTQYFGPGTRLTVL.

The table lists this clonotype with a count of one. J is TRBJ1-1 and V is TRBV27, with D possibly matching TRBD1 (6 bases). V was trimmed by 3 bases and J by 6 bases, leaving 20 bases between them. Germline CDR1 MNHEY, CDR2 SMNVEV (reference sequence). This CDR3 comprises 16 residues. In DNA form, the CDR3 reads TGTGCCAGCAGTTTTGTTCCCAGGGGCCCGAGGTCTGAAGCTTTCTTT. It yields the protein CASSFVPRGPRSEAFF.

This sequence joins TRBV7-9 and TRBJ1-4; D is uncertain. Trimming removed 8 bases at V and 5 bases at J, with 12 bases between. CDR1 and CDR2 (germline): SEHNR, FQNEAQ (reference sequence). This CDR3 is 13 amino acids long. The DNA of the CDR3 is TGTGCCAGCGGAATACTGGAGAATGAAAAACTGTTTTTT. Residues: CASGILENEKLFF.

The V gene is TRBV29-1, the J gene TRBJ1-2, with D unresolved. The germline gives CDR1 SQVTM, CDR2 ANQGSEA. The CDR3 is 13 residues long. V lost 6 bases to trimming and J lost 4 bases, with 15 bases between them. The CDR3 sequence is CSVVYQAGYGYTF. The CDR3 DNA reads TGCAGCGTCGTCTACCAAGCAGGCTATGGCTACACCTTC.

A few counts support this clonotype. The chain is built from TRBV12-3 or TRBV12-4 and TRBJ2-7; a weak D match, TRBD1 (6 bases). V lost 3 bases to trimming and J lost 1 base, with 10 bases between them. This CDR3 contains 14 residues. The DNA of the CDR3 is TGTGCCAGCAGTTTGGGGGACAAGTCCTACGAGCAGTACTTC. Protein: CASSLGDKSYEQYF.

The CDR3 coding sequence is TGCAGTGCTACTAGCGGGGGGAGAGATACGCAGTATTTT. It encodes CSATSGGRDTQYF. The chain employs TRBV20-1 and TRBJ2-3; 11 bases map to TRBD2. Trimming cost V 4 bases and J 5 bases; bases outside gene matches: 2. Germline V gene data show CDR1 as DFQATT and CDR2 as SNEGSKA (reference sequence). This CDR3 has 13 residues.

This clonotype has only a few counts. The V call is TRBV20-1, the J call TRBJ2-1; TRBD2 matches 7 bases. V was clipped by 0 bases and J by 0 bases; unmatched bases: 5. Germline V gene data show CDR1 as DFQATT and CDR2 as SNEGSKA (reference sequence). CDR3 length equals 16 residues. In nucleotides, the CDR3 is TGCAGTGCTAGAGATCAAGGCGGGAGCTCCTACAATGAGCAGTTCTTC. Translating gives CSARDQGGSSYNEQFF.

The genes are TRBV20-1 and TRBJ2-3, with TRBD2 matching over 7 bases. The CDR3 spans 17 residues. Germline V gene sequence: CDR1 DFQATT, CDR2 SNEGSKA (reference sequence). J gave up 2 bases and V 5 bases, and 16 bases lay outside the gene matches. CDR3 nucleotides: TGCAGTGCTGTGCCCGAGCGGGGCGGTGTGGACACAGATACGCAGTATTTT. Translation: CSAVPERGGVDTDTQYF.

This clonotype turned up a few times. V gene TRBV10-3 combines with J gene TRBJ1-5; no clear D gene. There are 14 residues in the CDR3. Germline CDR1 and CDR2: ENHRY and SYGVKD. V was cut by 0 bases and J by 4 bases, with 7 bases left in between. The CDR3 bases are TGTGCCATCAGTGAGTCGAGGTTGAATCAGCCCCAGCATTTT. It translates to CAISESRLNQPQHF.

In its sample, this clonotype was seen a few times. The J gene is TRBJ2-7, the V gene TRBV20-1, with unresolved D. The CDR3 has 15 residues. Germline values: CDR1 DFQATT, CDR2 SNEGSKA (reference sequence). The V gene lost 6 bases and the J gene lost 5 bases, with 23 bases spanning the gap. The DNA for the CDR3 is TGCAGTGCCCCCGAATATGGGCTGGATTCCCACGAGCAGTACTTC. Residues: CSAPEYGLDSHEQYF.

This clonotype turned up a few times. The chain has TRBV3-1 and TRBJ2-1, with 11 bases matching TRBD2. With V trimmed by 4 bases and J by 8 bases, 7 bases remained unmatched. Germline CDR1 LGHDT, CDR2 YNNKEL (reference sequence). The length of the CDR3 is 15 residues. The CDR3 DNA sequence: TGTGCCAGCAGCCCAACGTCACTAGCGGGAGATGAGCAGTTCTTC. It translates to CASSPTSLAGDEQFF.

This chain links TRBV7-2 with TRBJ1-3, with D unclear. Trimming took 5 bases from V and 2 from J, leaving 7 bases between them. The CDR3 spans 13 residues. From germline, CDR1 is SGHTA and CDR2 FQGNSA. The CDR3 here is CASSPDTGNTIYF. The DNA for the CDR3 is TGTGCCAGCAGCCCAGACACTGGAAACACCATATATTTT.

The table lists this clonotype with a few counts. CDR3 protein: CASSLEGATLSGANVLTF. CDR3 in DNA: TGTGCCAGCAGCCTTGAAGGGGCGACCCTCTCTGGGGCCAACGTCCTGACTTTC. V is TRBV11-2 and J is TRBJ2-6, with a tentative D call TRBD1 (5 bases). Trimming removed 5 bases from V and 0 bases from J, with 17 bases in between. The CDR3 extends over 18 amino acids. CDR1 is SGHAT, CDR2 FQNNGV, per germline.

V is TRBV5-6 and J is TRBJ2-1; D is possibly TRBD1 (6 bases). Trimming removed 4 bases at V and 4 bases at J, with 21 bases between. The germline V gene encodes CDR1 SGHDT and CDR2 YYEEEE. The CDR3 loop spans 17 amino acids. CDR3: CASSELQGPSNYNEQFF. The DNA of the CDR3 is TGTGCCAGCAGCGAACTACAGGGCCCCAGCAATTACAATGAGCAGTTCTTC.

This clonotype was counted a few times. The chain carries TRBV12-3 or TRBV12-4 and TRBJ2-1; 10 bases are a match to TRBD2. The CDR3 loop spans 15 amino acids. The V and J ends lost 3 bases and 7 bases, in that order; junction bases with no gene match: 6. The CDR3 spells CASSFILAGVNEQFF. Here the CDR3 DNA reads TGTGCCAGCAGTTTTATCCTAGCGGGAGTTAATGAGCAGTTCTTC.

This clonotype came up a few times. This chain joins TRBV7-2 and TRBJ1-6, with D hard to call. Trimming removed 2 bases at V and 6 bases at J, with 14 bases between. The V gene's germline CDR1 is SGHTA and CDR2 FQGNSA. This CDR3 comprises 16 residues. The CDR3 bases are TGTGCCAGCAGCTTATCCCTCAGACTAACTAATTCACCCCTCCACTTT. Amino acids: CASSLSLRLTNSPLHF.

This clonotype showed up just a few times. The chain couples TRBV11-3 to TRBJ2-1; TRBD2 might be the D (6 bases). The CDR3 runs to 13 residues. The germline V and J ends were trimmed by 6 bases and 6 bases, with 12 bases remaining between them. The germline CDR1 and CDR2 sequences are SGHNT and YENEEA. This chain's CDR3 is CASRKEGLNEQFF. The CDR3 coding sequence is TGTGCCAGCAGAAAGGAGGGCCTCAATGAGCAGTTCTTC.

This clonotype was observed a handful of times. J is TRBJ1-6 and V is TRBV5-1; 7 nucleotides match TRBD1. Germline loops: CDR1 SGHRS, CDR2 YFSETQ. The ends lost 4 bases at V and 5 bases at J; junction bases unmatched: 6. The CDR3 consists of 15 residues. The CDR3 region is CASSKGTANNSPLHF. For the CDR3, the DNA is TGCGCCAGCAGCAAAGGGACAGCTAATAATTCACCCCTCCACTTT.

This clonotype came up a few times. The chain combines TRBV20-1 with TRBJ2-7, with D maybe TRBD2 (5 bases). V lost 3 bases and J 3 bases, leaving 12 bases between the germline ends. Germline loops: CDR1 DFQATT, CDR2 SNEGSKA (reference sequence). The CDR3 covers 13 residues. The CDR3, as DNA: TGCAGTGCTAGTGAGGGATTGGGCTACGAGCAGTACTTC. Its translation is CSASEGLGYEQYF.

This rearrangement joins TRBV2 to TRBJ2-2; 12 nucleotides align to TRBD2. The V gene end was trimmed by 4 bases and the J gene end by 5 bases; junction bases not matched to a gene: 5. Germline V gives CDR1 SNHLY, CDR2 FYNNEI. This CDR3 is built from 16 residues. The CDR3 DNA reads as TGTGCCAGCAGTGGGGCTAGCGGGAGGGAGACCGGGGAGCTGTTTTTT. It encodes CASSGASGRETGELFF.

The chain recombines TRBV5-1 with TRBJ2-1, with D unresolved. The CDR3 sequence is 13 residues long. V was cut by 7 bases and J by 5 bases, with 13 bases left in between. The germline gives CDR1 SGHRS, CDR2 YFSETQ. The CDR3 region has the DNA TGCGCCAGCCAATCCGGACCCCACAATGAGCAGTTCTTC. This codes for CASQSGPHNEQFF.